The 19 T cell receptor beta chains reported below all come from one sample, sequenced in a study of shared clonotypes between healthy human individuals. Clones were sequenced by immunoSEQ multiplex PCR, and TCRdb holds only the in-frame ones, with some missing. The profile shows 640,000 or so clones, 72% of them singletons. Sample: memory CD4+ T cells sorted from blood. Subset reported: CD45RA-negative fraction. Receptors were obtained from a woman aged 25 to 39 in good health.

Written as DNA, the CDR3 is TGTGCCAGCACCATCCGGGACCGGGAAGGCTACACCTTC. It yields the protein CASTIRDREGYTF. The V and J genes are TRBV7-2 and TRBJ1-2, with a tentative D call TRBD1 (5 bases). From germline, CDR1 is SGHTA and CDR2 FQGNSA. The CDR3 totals 13 residues. V lost 7 bases and J lost 8, with 17 bases in between. Combining the CDR3 with reference TRBV7-2 and TRBJ1-2 gives the whole variable domain GAGVSQSPSNKVTEKGKDVELRCDPISGHTALYWYRQSLGQGLEFLIYFQGNSAPDKSGLPSDRFSAERTGGSVSTLTIQRTQQEDSAVYLCASTIRDREGYTFGSGTRLTVV.

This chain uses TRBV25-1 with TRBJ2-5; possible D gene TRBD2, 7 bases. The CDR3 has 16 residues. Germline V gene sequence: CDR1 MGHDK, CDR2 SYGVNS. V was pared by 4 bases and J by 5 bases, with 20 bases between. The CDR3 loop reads CASSGPRTGGGETQYF. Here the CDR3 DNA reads TGTGCCAGCAGTGGACCGAGGACGGGGGGCGGCGAGACCCAGTACTTC.

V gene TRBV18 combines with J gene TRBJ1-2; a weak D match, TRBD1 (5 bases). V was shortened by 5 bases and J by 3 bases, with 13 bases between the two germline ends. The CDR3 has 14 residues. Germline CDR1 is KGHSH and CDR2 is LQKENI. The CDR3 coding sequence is TGTGCCAGCTCATCGTCCGGGACGGACTATGGCTACACCTTC. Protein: CASSSSGTDYGYTF.

The chain's CDR3 is CASRRSGGPYEQYF. CDR3 nucleotide sequence: TGTGCCAGCAGAAGATCGGGAGGGCCCTACGAGCAGTACTTC. This chain uses TRBV11-3 with TRBJ2-7, with 8 bases that match TRBD2. CDR3 length: 14 amino acids. The V segment lost 6 bases and the J segment 2 bases; nucleotides outside the gene matches: 6. Germline assignment: CDR1 SGHNT and CDR2 YENEEA.

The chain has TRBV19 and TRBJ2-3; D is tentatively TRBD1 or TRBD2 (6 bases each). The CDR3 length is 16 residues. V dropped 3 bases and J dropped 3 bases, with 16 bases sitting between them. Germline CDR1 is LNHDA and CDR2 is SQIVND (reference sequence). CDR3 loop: CASSIARGQKTDTQYF. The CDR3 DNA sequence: TGTGCCAGTAGTATTGCCCGGGGGCAAAAGACAGATACGCAGTATTTT.

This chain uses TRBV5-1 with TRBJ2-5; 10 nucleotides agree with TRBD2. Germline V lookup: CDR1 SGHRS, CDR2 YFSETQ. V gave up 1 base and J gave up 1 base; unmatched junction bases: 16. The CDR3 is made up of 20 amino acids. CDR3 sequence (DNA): TGCGCCAGCAGCTTGAGGGTCGGGGCGCAACTAGCGGGAATCCAAGAGACCCAGTACTTC. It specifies CASSLRVGAQLAGIQETQYF.

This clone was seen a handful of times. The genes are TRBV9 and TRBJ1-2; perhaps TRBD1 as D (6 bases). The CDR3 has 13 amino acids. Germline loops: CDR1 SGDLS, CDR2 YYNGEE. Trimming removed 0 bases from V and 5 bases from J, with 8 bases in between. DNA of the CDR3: TGTGCCAGCAGCGTAGGAAGGGGGTATGGCTACACCTTC. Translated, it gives CASSVGRGYGYTF.

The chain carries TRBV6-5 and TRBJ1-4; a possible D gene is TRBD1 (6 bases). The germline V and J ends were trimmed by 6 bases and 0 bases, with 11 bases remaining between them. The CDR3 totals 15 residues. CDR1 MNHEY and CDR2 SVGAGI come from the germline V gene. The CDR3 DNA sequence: TGTGCCAGCAGACAGGGCCTGGCAACTAATGAAAAACTGTTTTTT. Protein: CASRQGLATNEKLFF.

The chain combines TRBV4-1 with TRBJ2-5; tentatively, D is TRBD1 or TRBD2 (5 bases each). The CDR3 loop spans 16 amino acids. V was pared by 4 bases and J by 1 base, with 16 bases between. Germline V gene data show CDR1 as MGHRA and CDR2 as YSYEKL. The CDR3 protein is CASSRQILGTQETQYF. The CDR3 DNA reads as TGCGCCAGCAGCCGACAAATACTAGGGACCCAAGAGACCCAGTACTTC.

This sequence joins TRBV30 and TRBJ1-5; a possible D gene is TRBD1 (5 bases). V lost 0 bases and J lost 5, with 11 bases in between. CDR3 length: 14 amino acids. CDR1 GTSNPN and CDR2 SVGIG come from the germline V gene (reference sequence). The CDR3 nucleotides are TGTGCCTGGAGTGTAGGGGCGACCGATCAGCCCCAGCATTTT. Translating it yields CAWSVGATDQPQHF.

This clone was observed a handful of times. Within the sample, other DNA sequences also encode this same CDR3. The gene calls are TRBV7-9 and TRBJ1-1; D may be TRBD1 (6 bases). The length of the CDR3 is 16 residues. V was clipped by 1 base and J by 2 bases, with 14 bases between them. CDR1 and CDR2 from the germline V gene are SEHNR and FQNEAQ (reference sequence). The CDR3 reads CASSLGGAPGNTEAFF. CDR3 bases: TGTGCCAGCAGCTTAGGGGGGGCGCCGGGAAACACTGAAGCTTTCTTT.

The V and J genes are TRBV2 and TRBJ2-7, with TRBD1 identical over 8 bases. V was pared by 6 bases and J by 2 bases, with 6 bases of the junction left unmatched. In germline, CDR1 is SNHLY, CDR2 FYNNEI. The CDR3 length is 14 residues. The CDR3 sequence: CASRAGGAPYEQYF. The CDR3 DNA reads TGTGCCAGCAGAGCAGGGGGCGCCCCCTACGAGCAGTACTTC.

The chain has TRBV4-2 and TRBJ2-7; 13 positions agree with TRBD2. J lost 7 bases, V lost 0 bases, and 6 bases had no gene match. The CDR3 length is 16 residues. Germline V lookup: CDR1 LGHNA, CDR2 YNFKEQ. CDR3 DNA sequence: TGTGCCAGCAGCCAAGAACTAGCGGGAGGGCCGAGTGAGCAGTACTTC. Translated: CASSQELAGGPSEQYF.

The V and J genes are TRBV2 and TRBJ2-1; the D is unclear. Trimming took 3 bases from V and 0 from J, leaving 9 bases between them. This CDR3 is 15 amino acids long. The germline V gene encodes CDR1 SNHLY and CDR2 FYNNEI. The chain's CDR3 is CASSDWRSSYNEQFF. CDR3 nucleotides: TGTGCCAGCAGTGATTGGAGAAGCTCCTACAATGAGCAGTTCTTC.

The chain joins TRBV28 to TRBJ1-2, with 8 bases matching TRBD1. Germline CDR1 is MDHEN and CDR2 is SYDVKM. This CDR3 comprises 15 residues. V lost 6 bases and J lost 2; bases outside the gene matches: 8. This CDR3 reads CASSIAGTGNYGYTF. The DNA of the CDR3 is TGTGCCAGCAGCATAGCCGGGACAGGCAACTATGGCTACACCTTC.

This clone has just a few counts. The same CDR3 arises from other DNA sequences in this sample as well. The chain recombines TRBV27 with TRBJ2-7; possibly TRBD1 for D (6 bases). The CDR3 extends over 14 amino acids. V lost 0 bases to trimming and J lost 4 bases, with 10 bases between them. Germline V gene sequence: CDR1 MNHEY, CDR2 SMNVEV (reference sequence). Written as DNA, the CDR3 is TGTGCCAGCAGTTTATCGTACAGGGATTACGAGCAGTACTTC. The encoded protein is CASSLSYRDYEQYF.

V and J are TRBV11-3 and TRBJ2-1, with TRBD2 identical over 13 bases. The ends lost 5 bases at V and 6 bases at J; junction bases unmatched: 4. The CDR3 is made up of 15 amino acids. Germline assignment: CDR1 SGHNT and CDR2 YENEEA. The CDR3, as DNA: TGTGCCAGCAGCAGAGGGACTAGCGGGACCAATGAGCAGTTCTTC. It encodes CASSRGTSGTNEQFF.

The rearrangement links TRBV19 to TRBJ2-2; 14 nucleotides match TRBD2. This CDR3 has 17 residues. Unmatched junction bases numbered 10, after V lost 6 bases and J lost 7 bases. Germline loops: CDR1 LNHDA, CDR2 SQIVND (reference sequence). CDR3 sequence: CASRSGLAGGIVGELFF. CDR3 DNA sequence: TGTGCCAGTAGGTCAGGACTAGCGGGAGGTATTGTCGGGGAGCTGTTTTTT.

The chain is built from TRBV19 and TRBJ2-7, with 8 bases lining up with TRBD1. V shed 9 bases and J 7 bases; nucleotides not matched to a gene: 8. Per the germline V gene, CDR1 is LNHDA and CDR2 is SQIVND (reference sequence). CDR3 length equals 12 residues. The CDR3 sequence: CASAGQVGEQYF. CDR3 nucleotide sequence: TGTGCCAGCGCGGGACAGGTGGGAGAGCAGTACTTC. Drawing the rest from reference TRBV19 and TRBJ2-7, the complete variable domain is DGGITQSPKYLFRKEGQNVTLSCEQNLNHDAMYWYRQDPGQGLRLIYYSQIVNDFQKGDIAEGYSVSREKKESFPLTVTSAQKNPTAFYLCASAGQVGEQYFGPGTRLTVT.